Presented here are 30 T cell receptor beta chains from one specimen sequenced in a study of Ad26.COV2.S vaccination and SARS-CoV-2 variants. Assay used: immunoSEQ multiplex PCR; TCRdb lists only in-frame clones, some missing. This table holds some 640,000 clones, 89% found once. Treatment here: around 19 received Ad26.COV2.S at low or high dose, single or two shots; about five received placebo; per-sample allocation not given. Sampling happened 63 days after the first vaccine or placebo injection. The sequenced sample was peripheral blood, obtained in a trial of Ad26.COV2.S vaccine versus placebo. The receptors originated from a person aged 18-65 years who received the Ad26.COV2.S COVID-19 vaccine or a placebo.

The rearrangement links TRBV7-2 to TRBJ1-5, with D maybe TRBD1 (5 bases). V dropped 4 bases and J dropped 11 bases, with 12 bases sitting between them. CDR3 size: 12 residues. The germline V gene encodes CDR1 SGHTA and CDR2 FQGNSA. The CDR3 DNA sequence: TGTGCCAGCAGCTCCACGGGGGTTACCCAGCATTTT. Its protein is CASSSTGVTQHF.

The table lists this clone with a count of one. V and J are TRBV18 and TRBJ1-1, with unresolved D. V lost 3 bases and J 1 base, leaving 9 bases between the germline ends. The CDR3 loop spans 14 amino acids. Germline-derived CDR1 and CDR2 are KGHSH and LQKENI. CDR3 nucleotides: TGTGCCAGCTCACCGGACTTAGGGAACACTGAAGCTTTCTTT. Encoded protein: CASSPDLGNTEAFF.

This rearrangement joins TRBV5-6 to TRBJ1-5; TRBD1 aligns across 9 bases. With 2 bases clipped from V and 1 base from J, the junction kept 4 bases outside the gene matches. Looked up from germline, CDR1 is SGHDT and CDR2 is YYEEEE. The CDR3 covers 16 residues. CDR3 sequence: CASSFTGGASNQPQHF. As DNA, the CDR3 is TGTGCCAGCAGCTTTACAGGGGGCGCGAGCAATCAGCCCCAGCATTTT.

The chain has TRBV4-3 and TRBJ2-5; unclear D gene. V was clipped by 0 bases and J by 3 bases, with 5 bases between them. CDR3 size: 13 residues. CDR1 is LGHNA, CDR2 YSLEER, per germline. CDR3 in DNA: TGCGCCAGCAGCCAAGATCGGGAAGAGACCCAGTACTTC. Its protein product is CASSQDREETQYF.

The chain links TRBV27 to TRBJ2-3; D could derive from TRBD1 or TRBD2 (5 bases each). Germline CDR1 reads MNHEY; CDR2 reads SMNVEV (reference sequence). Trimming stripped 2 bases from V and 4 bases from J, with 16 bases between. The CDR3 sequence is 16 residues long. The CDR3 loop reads CASSLLAGRGADTQYF. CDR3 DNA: TGTGCCAGCAGTTTACTTGCAGGGCGAGGGGCAGATACGCAGTATTTT.

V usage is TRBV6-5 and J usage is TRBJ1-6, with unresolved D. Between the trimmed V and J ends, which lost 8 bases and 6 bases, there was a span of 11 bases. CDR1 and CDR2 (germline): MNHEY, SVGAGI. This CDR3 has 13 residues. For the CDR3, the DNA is TGTGCCAGCGGCCGGAGCTCTAATTCACCCCTCCACTTT. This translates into CASGRSSNSPLHF.

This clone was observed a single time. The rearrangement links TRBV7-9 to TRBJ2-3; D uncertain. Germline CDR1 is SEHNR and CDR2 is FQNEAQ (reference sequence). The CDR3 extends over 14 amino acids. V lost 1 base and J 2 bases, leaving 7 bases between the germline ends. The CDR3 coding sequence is TGTGCCAGCAGCTTAGACGGGCACACAGATACGCAGTATTTT. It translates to CASSLDGHTDTQYF.

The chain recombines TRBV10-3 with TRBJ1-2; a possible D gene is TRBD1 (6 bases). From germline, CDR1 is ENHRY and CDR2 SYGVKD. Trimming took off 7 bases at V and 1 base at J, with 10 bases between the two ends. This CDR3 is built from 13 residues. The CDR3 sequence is CAIKGEGNYGYTF. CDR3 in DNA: TGTGCCATCAAGGGGGAGGGTAACTATGGCTACACCTTC.

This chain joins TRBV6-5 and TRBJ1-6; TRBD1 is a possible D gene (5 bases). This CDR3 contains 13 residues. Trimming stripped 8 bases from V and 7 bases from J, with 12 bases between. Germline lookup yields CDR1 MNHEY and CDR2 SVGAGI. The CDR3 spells CASRRDPNSPLHF. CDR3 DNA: TGTGCCAGCCGGAGGGACCCCAATTCACCCCTCCACTTT.

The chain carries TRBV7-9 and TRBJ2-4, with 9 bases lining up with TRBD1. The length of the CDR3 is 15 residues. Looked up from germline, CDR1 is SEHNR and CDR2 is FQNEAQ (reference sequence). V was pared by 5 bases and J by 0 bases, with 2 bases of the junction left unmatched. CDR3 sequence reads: CASSPTGGAKNIQYF. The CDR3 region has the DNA TGTGCCAGCAGCCCGACAGGGGGAGCCAAAAACATTCAGTACTTC.

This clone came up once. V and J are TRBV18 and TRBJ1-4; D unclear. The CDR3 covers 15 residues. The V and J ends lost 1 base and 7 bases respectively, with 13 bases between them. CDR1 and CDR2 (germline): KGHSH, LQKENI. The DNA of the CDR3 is TGTGCCAGCTCACCACGACCCCCAGAGGGTGAAAAACTGTTTTTT. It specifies CASSPRPPEGEKLFF. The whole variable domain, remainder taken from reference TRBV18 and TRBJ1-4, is NAGVMQNPRHLVRRRGQEARLRCSPMKGHSHVYWYRQLPEEGLKFMVYLQKENIIDESGMPKERFSAEFPKEGPSILRIQQVVRGDSAAYFCASSPRPPEGEKLFFGSGTQLSVL.

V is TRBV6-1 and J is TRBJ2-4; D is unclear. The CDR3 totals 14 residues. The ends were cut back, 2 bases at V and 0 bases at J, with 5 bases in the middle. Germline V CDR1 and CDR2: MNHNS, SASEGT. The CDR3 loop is CASSESVAKNIQYF. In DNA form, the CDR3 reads TGTGCCAGCAGTGAATCAGTAGCCAAAAACATTCAGTACTTC.

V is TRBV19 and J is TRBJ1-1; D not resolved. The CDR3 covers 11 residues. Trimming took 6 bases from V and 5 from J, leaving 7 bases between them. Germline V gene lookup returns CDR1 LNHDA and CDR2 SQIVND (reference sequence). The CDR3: CASRIRTEAFF. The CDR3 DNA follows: TGTGCCAGTAGGATCCGGACTGAAGCTTTCTTT.

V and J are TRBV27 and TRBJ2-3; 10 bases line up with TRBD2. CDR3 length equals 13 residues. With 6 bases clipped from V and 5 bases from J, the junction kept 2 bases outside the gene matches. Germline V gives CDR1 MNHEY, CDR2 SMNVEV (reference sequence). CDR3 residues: CASRLAGQDTQYF. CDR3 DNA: TGTGCCAGCAGACTAGCGGGACAAGATACGCAGTATTTT.

The CDR3 nucleotides read TGTGCCACCAGTGTCGGAGGCCCAGATACGCAGTATTTT. Translated, it gives CATSVGGPDTQYF. V and J are TRBV24-1 and TRBJ2-3; perhaps TRBD2 as D (5 bases). Per the germline V gene, CDR1 is KGHDR and CDR2 is SFDVKD. The CDR3 has 13 residues. Trimming left V 5 bases short and J 4 bases short, with 9 bases between.

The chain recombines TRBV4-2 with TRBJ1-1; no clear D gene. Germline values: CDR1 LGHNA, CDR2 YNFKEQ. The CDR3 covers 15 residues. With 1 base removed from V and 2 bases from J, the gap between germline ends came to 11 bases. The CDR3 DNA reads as TGTGCCAGCAGCCAAGTCACGAGACTCAACACTGAAGCTTTCTTT. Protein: CASSQVTRLNTEAFF.

For the CDR3, the DNA is TGTGCCAGCACCCAGCATAGGGAGACTGAAGCTTTCTTT. This translates into CASTQHRETEAFF. The V gene is TRBV25-1, the J gene TRBJ1-1; D is unclear. The V and J ends lost 7 bases and 5 bases respectively, with 14 bases between them. There are 13 residues in the CDR3. The germline V gene has CDR1 MGHDK and CDR2 SYGVNS. The full variable domain, its missing parts supplied by reference TRBV25-1 and TRBJ1-1, is EADIYQTPRYLVIGTGKKITLECSQTMGHDKMYWYQQDPGMELHLIHYSYGVNSTEKGDLSSESTVSRIRTEHFPLTLESARPSHTSQYLCASTQHRETEAFFGQGTRLTVV.

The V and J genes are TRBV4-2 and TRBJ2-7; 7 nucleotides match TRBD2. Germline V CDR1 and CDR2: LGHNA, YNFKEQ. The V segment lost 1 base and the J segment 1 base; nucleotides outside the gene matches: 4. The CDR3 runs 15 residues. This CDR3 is CASSQGAGVSYEQYF. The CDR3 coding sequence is TGTGCCAGCAGCCAAGGGGCGGGAGTTTCCTACGAGCAGTACTTC.

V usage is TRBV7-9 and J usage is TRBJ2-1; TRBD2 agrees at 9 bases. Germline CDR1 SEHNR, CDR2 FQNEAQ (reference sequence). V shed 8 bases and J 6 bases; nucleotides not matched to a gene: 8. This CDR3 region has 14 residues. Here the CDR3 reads CASRRGGGGNEQFF. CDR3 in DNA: TGTGCCAGCCGCCGGGGCGGGGGGGGCAATGAGCAGTTCTTC.

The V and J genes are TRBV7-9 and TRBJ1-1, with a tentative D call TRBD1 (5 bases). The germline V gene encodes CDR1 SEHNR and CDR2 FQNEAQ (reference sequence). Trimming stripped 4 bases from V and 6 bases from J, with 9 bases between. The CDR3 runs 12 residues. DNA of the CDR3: TGTGCCAGCAGCTGGCCGGGGGCTGAAGCTTTCTTT. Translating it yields CASSWPGAEAFF.

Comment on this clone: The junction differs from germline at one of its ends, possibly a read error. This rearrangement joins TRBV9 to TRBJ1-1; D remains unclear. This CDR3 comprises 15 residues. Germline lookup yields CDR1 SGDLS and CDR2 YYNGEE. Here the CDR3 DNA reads TGTGTCAGCAGCGAGGGCAGTTTGCGGAACACTGAAGCTTTCTTT. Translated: CVSSEGSLRNTEAFF. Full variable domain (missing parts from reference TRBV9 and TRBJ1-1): DSGVTQTPKHLITATGQRVTLRCSPRSGDLSVYWYQQSLDQGLQFLIQYYNGEERAKGNILERFSAQQFPDLHSELNLSSLELGDSALYFCVSSEGSLRNTEAFFGQGTRLTVV.

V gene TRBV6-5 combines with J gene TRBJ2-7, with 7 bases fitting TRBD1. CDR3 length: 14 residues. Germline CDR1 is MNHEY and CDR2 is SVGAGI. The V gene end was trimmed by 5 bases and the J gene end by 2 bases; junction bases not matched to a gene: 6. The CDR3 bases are TGTGCCAGCAGTCCGGAGGACAGGACCTACGAGCAGTACTTC. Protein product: CASSPEDRTYEQYF.

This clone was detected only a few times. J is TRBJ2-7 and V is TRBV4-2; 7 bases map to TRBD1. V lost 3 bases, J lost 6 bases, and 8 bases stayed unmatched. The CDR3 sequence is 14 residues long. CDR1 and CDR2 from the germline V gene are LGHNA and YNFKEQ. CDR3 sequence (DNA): TGTGCCAGCAGCCAGAGTGGGACAGTCGTCGAGCAGTACTTC. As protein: CASSQSGTVVEQYF.

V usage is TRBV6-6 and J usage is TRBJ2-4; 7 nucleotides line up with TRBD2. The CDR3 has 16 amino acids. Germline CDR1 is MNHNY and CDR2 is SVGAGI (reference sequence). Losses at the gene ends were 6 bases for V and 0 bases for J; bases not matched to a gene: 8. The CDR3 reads CASSPGRETAKNIQYF. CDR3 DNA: TGTGCCAGCAGCCCGGGGAGGGAGACAGCCAAAAACATTCAGTACTTC.

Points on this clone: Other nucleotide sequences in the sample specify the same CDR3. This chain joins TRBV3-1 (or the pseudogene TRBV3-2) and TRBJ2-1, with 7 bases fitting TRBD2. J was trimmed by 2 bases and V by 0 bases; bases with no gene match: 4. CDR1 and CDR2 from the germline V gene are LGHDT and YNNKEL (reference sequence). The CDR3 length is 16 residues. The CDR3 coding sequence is TGTGCCAGCAGCCAAGAGGGTGGGGGGGCCTACAATGAGCAGTTCTTC. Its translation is CASSQEGGGAYNEQFF.

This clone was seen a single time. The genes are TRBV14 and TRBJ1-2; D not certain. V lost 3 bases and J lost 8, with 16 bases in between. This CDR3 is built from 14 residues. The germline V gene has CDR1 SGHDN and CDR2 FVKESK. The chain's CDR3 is CASSHGSRTMGYTF. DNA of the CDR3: TGTGCCAGCAGCCACGGATCAAGAACTATGGGCTACACCTTC.

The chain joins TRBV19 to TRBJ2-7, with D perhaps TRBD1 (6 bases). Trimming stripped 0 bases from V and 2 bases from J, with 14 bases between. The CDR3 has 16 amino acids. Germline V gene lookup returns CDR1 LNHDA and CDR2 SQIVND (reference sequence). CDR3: CASSIESATGTYEQYF. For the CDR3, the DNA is TGTGCCAGTAGTATAGAAAGCGCTACAGGGACCTACGAGCAGTACTTC. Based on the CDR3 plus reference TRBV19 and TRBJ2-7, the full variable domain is DGGITQSPKYLFRKEGQNVTLSCEQNLNHDAMYWYRQDPGQGLRLIYYSQIVNDFQKGDIAEGYSVSREKKESFPLTVTSAQKNPTAFYLCASSIESATGTYEQYFGPGTRLTVT.

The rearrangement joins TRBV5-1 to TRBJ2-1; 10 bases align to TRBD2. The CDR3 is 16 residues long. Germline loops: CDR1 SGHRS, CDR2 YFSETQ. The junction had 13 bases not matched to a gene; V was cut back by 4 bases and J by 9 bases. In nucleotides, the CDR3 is TGCGCCAGCAGCCTCCCCGCTAGCGGGAGCGCGGGTGAGCAGTTCTTC. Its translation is CASSLPASGSAGEQFF.

The CDR3 DNA is TGTGCCAGCTCCGTGTACCAAGAGACCCAGTACTTC. It specifies CASSVYQETQYF. This chain links TRBV18 with TRBJ2-5; D not resolved. V lost 6 bases to trimming and J lost 0 bases, with 5 bases between them. This CDR3 comprises 12 residues. Per germline, CDR1 KGHSH and CDR2 LQKENI.

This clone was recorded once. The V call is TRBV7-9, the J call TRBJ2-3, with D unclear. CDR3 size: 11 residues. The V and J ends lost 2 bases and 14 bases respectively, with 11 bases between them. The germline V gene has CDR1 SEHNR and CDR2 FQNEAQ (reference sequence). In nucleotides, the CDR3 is TGTGCCAGCAGCTTACAGAGCTACCGGTATTTT. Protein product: CASSLQSYRYF.